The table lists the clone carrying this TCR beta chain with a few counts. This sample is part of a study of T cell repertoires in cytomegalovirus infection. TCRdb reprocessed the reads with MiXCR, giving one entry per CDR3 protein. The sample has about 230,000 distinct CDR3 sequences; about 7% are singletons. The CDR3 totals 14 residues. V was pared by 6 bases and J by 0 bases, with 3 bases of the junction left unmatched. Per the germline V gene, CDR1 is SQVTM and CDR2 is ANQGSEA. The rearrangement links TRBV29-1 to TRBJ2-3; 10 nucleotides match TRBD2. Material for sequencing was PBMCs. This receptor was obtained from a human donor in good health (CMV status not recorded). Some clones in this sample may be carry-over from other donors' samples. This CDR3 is CSVPSGGSTDTQYF. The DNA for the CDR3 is TGCAGCGTGCCTAGCGGGGGTAGCACAGATACGCAGTATTTT.